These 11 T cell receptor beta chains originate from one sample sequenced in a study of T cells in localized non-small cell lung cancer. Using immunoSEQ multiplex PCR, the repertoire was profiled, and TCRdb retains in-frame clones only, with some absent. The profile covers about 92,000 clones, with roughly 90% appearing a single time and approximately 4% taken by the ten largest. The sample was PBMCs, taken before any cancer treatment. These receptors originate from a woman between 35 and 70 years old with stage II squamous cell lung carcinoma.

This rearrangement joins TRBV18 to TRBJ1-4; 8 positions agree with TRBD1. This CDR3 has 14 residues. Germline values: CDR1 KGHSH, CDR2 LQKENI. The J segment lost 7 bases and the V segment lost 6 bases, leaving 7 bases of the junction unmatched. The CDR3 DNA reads TGTGCCAGCTCTACAGGGGGGGCGACTGAAAAACTGTTTTTT. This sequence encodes CASSTGGATEKLFF. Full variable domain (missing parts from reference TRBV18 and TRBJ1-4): NAGVMQNPRHLVRRRGQEARLRCSPMKGHSHVYWYRQLPEEGLKFMVYLQKENIIDESGMPKERFSAEFPKEGPSILRIQQVVRGDSAAYFCASSTGGATEKLFFGSGTQLSVL.

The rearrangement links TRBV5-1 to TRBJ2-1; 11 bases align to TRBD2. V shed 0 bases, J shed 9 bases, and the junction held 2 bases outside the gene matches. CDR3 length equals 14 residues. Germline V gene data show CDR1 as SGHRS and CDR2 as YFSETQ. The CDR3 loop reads CASSLEGLAGEQFF. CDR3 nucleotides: TGCGCCAGCAGCTTGGAAGGACTAGCGGGTGAGCAGTTCTTC.

The CDR3 nucleotides read TGTGCCCGCCAGGACAGAGCGCTGAACACTGAAGCTTTCTTT. It encodes CARQDRALNTEAFF. The rearrangement joins TRBV30 to TRBJ1-1, with a weak D call TRBD1 (6 bases). Germline V gives CDR1 GTSNPN, CDR2 SVGIG (reference sequence). CDR3 length equals 14 residues. V was pared by 8 bases and J by 0 bases, with 16 bases between.

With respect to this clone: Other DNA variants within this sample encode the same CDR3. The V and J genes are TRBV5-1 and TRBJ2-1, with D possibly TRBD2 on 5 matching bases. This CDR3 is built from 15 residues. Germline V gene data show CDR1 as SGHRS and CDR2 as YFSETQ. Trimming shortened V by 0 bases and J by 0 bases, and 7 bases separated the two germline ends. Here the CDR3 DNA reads TGCGCCAGCAGCTTGGAGGACTCCTCCTACAATGAGCAGTTCTTC. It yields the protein CASSLEDSSYNEQFF.

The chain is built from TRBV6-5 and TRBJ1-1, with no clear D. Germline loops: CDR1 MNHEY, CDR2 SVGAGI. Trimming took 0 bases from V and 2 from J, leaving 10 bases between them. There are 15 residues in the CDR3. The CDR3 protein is CASSYSTAVNTEAFF. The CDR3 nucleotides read TGTGCCAGCAGTTACTCTACGGCAGTTAACACTGAAGCTTTCTTT.

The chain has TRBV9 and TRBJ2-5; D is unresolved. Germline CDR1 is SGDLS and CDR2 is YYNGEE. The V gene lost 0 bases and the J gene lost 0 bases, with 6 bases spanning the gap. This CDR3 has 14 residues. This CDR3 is CASSVEVYQETQYF. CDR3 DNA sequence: TGTGCCAGCAGCGTAGAAGTCTACCAAGAGACCCAGTACTTC.

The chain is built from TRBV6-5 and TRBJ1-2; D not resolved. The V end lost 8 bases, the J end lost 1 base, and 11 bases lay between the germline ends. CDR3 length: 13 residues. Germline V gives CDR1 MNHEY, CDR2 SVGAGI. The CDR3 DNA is TGTGCCAGCTTGACGGCGGGTAACTATGGCTACACCTTC. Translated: CASLTAGNYGYTF.

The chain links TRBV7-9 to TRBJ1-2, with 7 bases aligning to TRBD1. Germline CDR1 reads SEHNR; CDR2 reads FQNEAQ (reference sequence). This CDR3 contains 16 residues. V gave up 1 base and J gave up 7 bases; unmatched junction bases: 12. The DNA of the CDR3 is TGTGCCAGCAGCTTAGGAGGGACCAACAGGGGAGGTGGCTACACCTTC. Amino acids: CASSLGGTNRGGGYTF.

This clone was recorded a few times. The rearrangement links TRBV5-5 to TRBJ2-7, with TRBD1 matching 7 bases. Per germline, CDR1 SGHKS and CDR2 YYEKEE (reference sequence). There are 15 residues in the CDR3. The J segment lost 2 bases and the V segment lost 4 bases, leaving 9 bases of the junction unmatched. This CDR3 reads CASSTDFGQAYEQYF. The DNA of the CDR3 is TGTGCCAGCAGCACGGATTTTGGACAGGCCTACGAGCAGTACTTC. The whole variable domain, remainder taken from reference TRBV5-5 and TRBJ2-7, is DAGVTQSPTHLIKTRGQQVTLRCSPISGHKSVSWYQQVLGQGPQFIFQYYEKEERGRGNFPDRFSARQFPNYSSELNVNALLLGDSALYLCASSTDFGQAYEQYFGPGTRLTVT.

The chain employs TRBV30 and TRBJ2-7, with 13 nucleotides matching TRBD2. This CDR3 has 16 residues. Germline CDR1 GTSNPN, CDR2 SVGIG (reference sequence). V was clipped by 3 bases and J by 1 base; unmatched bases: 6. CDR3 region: CAWSRTSGSLSYEQYF. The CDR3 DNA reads TGTGCCTGGAGCAGGACTAGCGGGAGCCTTTCCTACGAGCAGTACTTC.

In DNA, the CDR3 is TGTGCCAGTAGTACTTTCATTGGCAGGGGGCGGAATCAGCCCCAGCATTTT. It encodes CASSTFIGRGRNQPQHF. The V and J genes are TRBV19 and TRBJ1-5; 8 nucleotides match TRBD1. CDR1 is LNHDA and CDR2 is SQIVND in the germline V gene (reference sequence). This CDR3 contains 17 residues. V trimming: 4 bases; J trimming: 4 bases; junction bases outside the gene matches: 12.